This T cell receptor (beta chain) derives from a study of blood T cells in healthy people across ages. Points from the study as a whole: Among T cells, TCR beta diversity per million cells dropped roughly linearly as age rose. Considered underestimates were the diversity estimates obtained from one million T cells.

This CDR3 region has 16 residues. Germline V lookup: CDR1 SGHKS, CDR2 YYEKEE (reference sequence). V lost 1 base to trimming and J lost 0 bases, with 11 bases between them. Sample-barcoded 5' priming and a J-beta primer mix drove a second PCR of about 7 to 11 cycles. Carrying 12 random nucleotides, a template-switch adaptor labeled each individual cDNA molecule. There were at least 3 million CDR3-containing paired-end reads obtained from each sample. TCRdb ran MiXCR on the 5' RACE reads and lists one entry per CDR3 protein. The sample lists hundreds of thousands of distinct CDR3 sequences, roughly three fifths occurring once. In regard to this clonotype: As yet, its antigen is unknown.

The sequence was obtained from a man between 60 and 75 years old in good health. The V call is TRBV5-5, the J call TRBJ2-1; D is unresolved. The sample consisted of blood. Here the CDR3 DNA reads TGTGCCAGCAGCTTGCGCGGTATGAGCTCCTACAATGAGCAGTTCTTC. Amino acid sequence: CASSLRGMSSYNEQFF.